The 4 T cell receptor beta chains below were found in one sample sequenced in a study of blood T cells in healthy people across ages. Using a J-beta primer mix together with a sample-barcoded 5' primer, a second PCR was run for roughly 7 to 11 cycles. TCRdb independently ran MiXCR on the 5' RACE reads; one entry per CDR3 protein. The sample yields 1.5 million to 2 million distinct CDR3 sequences, roughly 30% seen once. Input material: blood. These receptors were collected from a woman under 40 in good health.

This chain joins TRBV4-1 and TRBJ2-1; 9 bases fit TRBD2. The J segment lost 8 bases and the V segment lost 4 bases, leaving 9 bases of the junction unmatched. This CDR3 has 15 amino acids. From germline, CDR1 is MGHRA and CDR2 YSYEKL. CDR3 in DNA: TGCGCCAGCAGCCCGTACAGCGGGGGGTCCTATGAGCAGTTCTTC. Residues: CASSPYSGGSYEQFF.

The chain links TRBV5-1 to TRBJ1-1; no clear D gene. Germline CDR1 reads SGHRS; CDR2 reads YFSETQ. This CDR3 has 14 amino acids. Trimming left V 4 bases short and J 1 base short, with 11 bases between. The CDR3 DNA sequence: TGCGCCAGCAGCCTCACTGACACGAACACTGAAGCTTTCTTT. Its translation: CASSLTDTNTEAFF.

The rearrangement joins TRBV2 to TRBJ1-2, with a weak D call TRBD1 (5 bases). Between the trimmed V and J ends, which lost 0 bases and 11 bases, there was a span of 19 bases. Germline assignment: CDR1 SNHLY and CDR2 FYNNEI. The CDR3 has 15 amino acids. The CDR3 is CASSEALQGSIGYTF. The CDR3 coding sequence is TGTGCCAGCAGTGAAGCGCTTCAGGGAAGTATTGGTTACACCTTC.

This clonotype was observed a handful of times. The chain links TRBV28 to TRBJ1-5; 8 positions match TRBD1. This CDR3 has 16 amino acids. Germline assignment: CDR1 MDHEN and CDR2 SYDVKM. V was pared by 4 bases and J by 5 bases, with 10 bases of the junction left unmatched. CDR3 DNA: TGTGCCAGCAGTTCGGGTGGACAGGGATCATATCAGCCCCAGCATTTT. Protein: CASSSGGQGSYQPQHF. The full variable domain, rest sourced from reference TRBV28 and TRBJ1-5, is DVKVTQSSRYLVKRTGEKVFLECVQDMDHENMFWYRQDPGLGLRLIYFSYDVKMKEKGDIPEGYSVSREKKERFSLILESASTNQTSMYLCASSSGGQGSYQPQHFGDGTRLSIL.